The rows below give T cell receptor beta chains drawn from one sample of a study of control samples from healthy donors and cancer patients. Sequencing used immunoSEQ multiplex PCR; TCRdb keeps in-frame clones, though not all of them. The table includes around 180,000 clones, 75% to 95% detected once. Sequenced: blood. The origin of the receptors is a woman in her thirties or forties in good health. CDR3s include the opening cysteine and the closing phenylalanine or tryptophan. A D gene is named only where the DNA matches it firmly. Size values are once, few and many counts, or a class for expanded clones, and some rows have none.

V gene	J gene	D gene	clone size	CDR3 protein	CDR3 DNA
TRBV6-1	TRBJ1-1	TRBD1	.	CASSELTGVDTEAFF	TGTGCCAGCAGTGAATTAACAGGGGTGGACACTGAAGCTTTCTTT
TRBV7-2	TRBJ2-1	TRBD2	.	CASSPDETSGYNEQFF	TGTGCCAGCAGCCCAGACGAGACTAGCGGATACAATGAGCAGTTCTTC
TRBV5-4	TRBJ1-3	TRBD1	.	CASSPGQGQSGNTIYF	TGTGCCAGCAGCCCGGGACAGGGCCAATCTGGAAACACCATATATTTT
TRBV27	TRBJ1-1	TRBD1	.	CASRPGTVNTEAFF	TGTGCCAGCCGTCCGGGGACAGTAAACACTGAAGCTTTCTTT
TRBV19	TRBJ1-2	.	.	CASSIYRDSGYGYTF	TGTGCCAGTAGTATTTACAGGGACTCAGGGTATGGCTACACCTTC
TRBV5-1	TRBJ2-3	TRBD2	.	CASSFRTSGEGSTDTQYF	TGCGCCAGCAGCTTTCGGACTAGCGGGGAAGGTAGCACAGATACGCAGTATTTT
TRBV11-2	TRBJ2-1	.	.	CASSLVRGGPVNEQFF	TGTGCCAGCAGCTTAGTCAGGGGGGGCCCCGTAAATGAGCAGTTCTTC
TRBV18	TRBJ1-5	.	few	CASSPSRARQPQHF	TGTGCCAGCTCACCGTCCAGGGCTCGGCAGCCCCAGCATTTT
TRBV6-1	TRBJ1-2	.	.	CASSEGLAGSKYGYTF	TGTGCCAGCAGTGAAGGCTTAGCGGGGTCGAAGTATGGCTACACCTTC
TRBV5-1	TRBJ1-1	TRBD1	.	CASSLGGQGNTEAFF	TGCGCCAGCAGCTTGGGGGGACAGGGGAACACTGAAGCTTTCTTT
TRBV6-5	TRBJ1-1	.	.	CASSYSLAVIAFF	TGTGCCAGCAGTTACTCCTTAGCCGTGATAGCTTTCTTT
TRBV4-1	TRBJ2-1	TRBD2	.	CASTVGLAVYNEQFF	TGCGCCAGCACAGTTGGACTAGCGGTATACAATGAGCAGTTCTTC
TRBV4-1	TRBJ1-4	.	.	CASSLVFGQITEKLFF	TGCGCCAGCAGCCTCGTTTTTGGACAGATTACTGAAAAACTGTTTTTT
TRBV4-2	TRBJ1-1	.	.	CASSQVDRNTEAFF	TGTGCCAGCAGCCAAGTTGACAGGAACACTGAAGCTTTCTTT
TRBV7-9	TRBJ2-7	TRBD1	.	CASSLRGTGNYEQYF	TGTGCCAGCAGCCTTCGTGGGACAGGGAACTACGAGCAGTACTTC
TRBV2	TRBJ1-1	.	.	CASSYRLKVSEAFF	TGTGCCAGCAGTTATCGTCTAAAAGTGTCTGAAGCTTTCTTT
TRBV5-5	TRBJ1-2	.	.	CASSLDVTGFGGYTF	TGTGCCAGCAGCTTGGATGTTACGGGGTTCGGAGGCTACACCTTC
TRBV28	TRBJ1-2	.	.	CASSLRGGRAENGYTF	TGTGCCAGCAGTTTAAGGGGAGGCAGGGCCGAAAATGGCTACACCTTC
TRBV19	TRBJ1-5	TRBD1	.	CASSKTGTVSNQPQHF	TGTGCCAGTAGCAAAACCGGGACAGTAAGCAATCAGCCCCAGCATTTT
TRBV20-1	TRBJ1-1	.	.	CSGDINTEAFF	TGCAGCGGGGACATAAACACTGAAGCTTTCTTT
TRBV11-2	TRBJ2-7	.	.	CASSRRTVEQYF	TGTGCCAGCAGCCGGCGGACCGTCGAGCAGTACTTC
TRBV7-8	TRBJ2-3	TRBD1	.	CASSSDRGTDTQYF	TGTGCCAGCAGCTCCGACAGGGGCACAGATACGCAGTATTTT
TRBV6-2/TRBV6-3	TRBJ2-3	.	.	CASSWGGGRTDTQYF	TGTGCCAGCAGTTGGGGCGGGGGCCGCACAGATACGCAGTATTTT
TRBV6-6	TRBJ2-3	.	.	CASSSRARSSTDTQYF	TGTGCCAGCAGTTCCCGCGCGAGGTCTAGCACAGATACGCAGTATTTT
TRBV12-2	TRBJ2-7	.	.	CASRLPGLAGCREQYF	TGTGCAAGTCGCTTACCGGGACTAGCGGGGTGCCGGGAGCAGTACTTC